This TCR beta chain was observed in a study of cytomegalovirus exposure and HLA in healthy donors. Per germline, CDR1 MNHEY and CDR2 SMNVEV (reference sequence). CDR3 length equals 16 residues. V lost 6 bases and J 2 bases, leaving 16 bases between the germline ends. Study-wide findings and caveats: The study recorded 160 or so TCR beta chains that were cytomegalovirus-associated. Association of roughly 17,000 TCR beta sequences with HLA alleles was found at 0.05 false discovery rate in a later analysis.

The PCR employed 60 Vbeta primers together with 13 Jbeta primers. Assay: immunoSEQ multiplex PCR; the TCRdb copy retains only in-frame clones and omits some. This sample's table reports tens of thousands of clones. A remark on this clone: No antigen is known for it.

This chain links TRBV27 with TRBJ2-2; D possibly corresponds to TRBD1 (5 bases). The material sequenced was PBMCs. The sequence was obtained from a man in his forties or fifties in good health and CMV-seronegative. The CDR3 here is CASRLNRNSNTGELFF. In nucleotides, the CDR3 is TGTGCCAGCAGGCTAAACAGGAATTCTAACACCGGGGAGCTGTTTTTT.